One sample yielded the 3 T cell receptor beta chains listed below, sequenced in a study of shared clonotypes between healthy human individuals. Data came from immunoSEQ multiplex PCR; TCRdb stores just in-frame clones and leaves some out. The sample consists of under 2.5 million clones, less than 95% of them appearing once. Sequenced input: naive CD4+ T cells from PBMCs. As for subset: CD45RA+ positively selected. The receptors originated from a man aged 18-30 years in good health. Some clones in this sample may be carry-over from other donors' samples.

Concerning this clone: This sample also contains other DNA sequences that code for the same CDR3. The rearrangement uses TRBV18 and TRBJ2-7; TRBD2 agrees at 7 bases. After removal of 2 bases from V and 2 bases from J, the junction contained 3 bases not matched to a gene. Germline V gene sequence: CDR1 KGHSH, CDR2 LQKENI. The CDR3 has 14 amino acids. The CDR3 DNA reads TGTGCCAGCTCACCAGGGAGGGCCACCTACGAGCAGTACTTC. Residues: CASSPGRATYEQYF.

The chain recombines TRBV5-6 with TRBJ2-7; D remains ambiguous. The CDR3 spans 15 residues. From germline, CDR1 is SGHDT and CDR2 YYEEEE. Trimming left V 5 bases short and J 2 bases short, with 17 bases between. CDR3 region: CASRDSYHTAYEQYF. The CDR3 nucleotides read TGTGCCAGCAGGGATTCTTACCACACTGCCTACGAGCAGTACTTC. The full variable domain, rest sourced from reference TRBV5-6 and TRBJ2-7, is DAGVTQSPTHLIKTRGQQVTLRCSPKSGHDTVSWYQQALGQGPQFIFQYYEEEERQRGNFPDRFSGHQFPNYSSELNVNALLLGDSALYLCASRDSYHTAYEQYFGPGTRLTVT.

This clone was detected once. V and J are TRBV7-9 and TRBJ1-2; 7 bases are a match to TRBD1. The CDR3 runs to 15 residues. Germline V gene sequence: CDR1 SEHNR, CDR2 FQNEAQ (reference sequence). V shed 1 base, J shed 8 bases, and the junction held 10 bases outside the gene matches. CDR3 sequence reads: CASSLGAENRGGYTF. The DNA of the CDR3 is TGTGCCAGCAGCTTAGGTGCGGAGAACAGGGGAGGCTACACCTTC.